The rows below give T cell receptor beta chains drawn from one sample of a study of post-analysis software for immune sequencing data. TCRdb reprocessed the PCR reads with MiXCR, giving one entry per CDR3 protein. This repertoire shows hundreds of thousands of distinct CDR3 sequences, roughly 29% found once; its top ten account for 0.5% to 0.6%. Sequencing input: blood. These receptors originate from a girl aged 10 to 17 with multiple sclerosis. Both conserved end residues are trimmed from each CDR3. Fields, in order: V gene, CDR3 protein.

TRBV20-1,SAREPGQGPGYT
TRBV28,AAVAVGDNQPQH
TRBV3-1,ASSQEGVGLRMNYGYT
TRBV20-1,SASPSGDQPQH
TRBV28,ASSLEGSLSGANVLT
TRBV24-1,ATSESAGTDTQY
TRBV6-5,ASSLGGAREQY
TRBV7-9,ASSQGQGALEQY
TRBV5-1,ASSLQLAGVATDTQY
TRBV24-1,ATSDPRLGGEQY
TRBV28,ASSFQGRAQY
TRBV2,ASRRGTMRNTDTQY
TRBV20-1,SAPTSGVSTDTQY
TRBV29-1,SSSDRVPDTQY
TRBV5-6,ASSSDRREPYTEAF
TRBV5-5,VSSPWDSNYGYT
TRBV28,ASTSPGKETQY
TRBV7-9,ASSSGGVENTEAF
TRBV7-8,ASSLAALRGLDYEQY
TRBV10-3,AIREGNQETQY
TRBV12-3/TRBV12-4,ASGAGGRTEAF
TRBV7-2,ASSLRGYSNQPQH
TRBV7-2,ASSFYGRAASDEQF
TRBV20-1,SAGPGTDYIAQY
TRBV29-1,SVVTSGGGEQF
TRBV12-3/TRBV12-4,ASSFWGQEIQPQH